This entry lists 18 T cell receptor beta chains sequenced from one sample in a study of T cells in Graves' hyperthyroidism and ophthalmopathy. From RNA transcripts, TCR beta CDR3 regions were amplified. The TCR CDR3 first-round RT-PCR relied on the HTBI primer set. TCRdb ran MiXCR on the multiplex PCR reads and lists one entry per CDR3 protein. The sample has about 570,000 distinct CDR3 sequences; 14% are singletons. The sample was blood. These receptor sequences come from a woman between 40 and 55 years old with Graves' hyperthyroidism.

In its sample, this clonotype was seen many times. The genes are TRBV2 and TRBJ2-1; TRBD2 aligns across 8 bases. There are 15 residues in the CDR3. V lost 6 bases and J lost 2; bases outside the gene matches: 6. Germline loops: CDR1 SNHLY, CDR2 FYNNEI. The chain's CDR3 is CASSKLAEAYNEQFF. The CDR3 bases are TGTGCCAGCAGCAAACTAGCGGAGGCCTACAATGAGCAGTTCTTC.

The chain recombines TRBV12-5 with TRBJ2-7; D gene ambiguous. V lost 3 bases, J lost 3 bases, and 3 bases lay in between. This CDR3 is built from 11 residues. The germline V gene encodes CDR1 LGHNT and CDR2 FRNRAP. CDR3 region: CASGFNYEQYF. CDR3 sequence (DNA): TGTGCTAGTGGTTTTAACTACGAGCAGTACTTC. The full variable domain, completed using reference TRBV12-5 and TRBJ2-7, is DARVTQTPRHKVTEMGQEVTMRCQPILGHNTVFWYRQTMMQGLELLAYFRNRAPLDDSGMPKDRFSAEMPDATLATLKIQPSEPRDSAVYFCASGFNYEQYFGPGTRLTVT.

Comment on this clonotype: The DNA is omitted, as the CDR3 cannot be located on it reliably, and the CDR3 follows TCRdb's listing. The rearrangement links TRBV9 to TRBJ2-1; the table's D call, TRBD2, was not checked against the DNA. Germline values: CDR1 SGDLS, CDR2 YYNGEE. The CDR3 totals 23 residues, both ends included. The CDR3 protein is CASSFYICSARDPLAGSYNEQFF.

This clonotype was observed at least ten times. The CDR3 nucleotides read TGTGCCAGCAGCTCCCCCGTGGGGAATGAGCAGTTCTTC. It translates to CASSSPVGNEQFF. This chain uses TRBV9 with TRBJ2-1; D gene ambiguous. CDR1 is SGDLS, CDR2 YYNGEE, per germline. Trimming cost V 4 bases and J 7 bases, with 12 bases left between them. This CDR3 region has 13 residues.

Ten or more counts support this clonotype. This chain joins TRBV20-1 and TRBJ2-1, with TRBD1 matching over 9 bases. The CDR3 is 13 amino acids. V gave up 1 base and J gave up 5 bases; unmatched junction bases: 0. Per germline, CDR1 DFQATT and CDR2 SNEGSKA (reference sequence). The CDR3 coding sequence is TGCAGTGCTAGAGGACAGGGGGACAATGAGCAGTTCTTC. Protein sequence: CSARGQGDNEQFF.

This chain joins TRBV18 and TRBJ1-2, with D unresolved. V was pared by 1 base and J by 3 bases, with 9 bases between. Germline CDR1 reads KGHSH; CDR2 reads LQKENI. CDR3 length equals 14 residues. CDR3 region: CASSPLYRDYGYTF. The CDR3 region has the DNA TGTGCCAGCTCACCACTTTATAGGGACTATGGCTACACCTTC.

This clonotype was observed at least ten times. The chain couples TRBV12-3 or TRBV12-4 to TRBJ2-1; 10 nucleotides agree with TRBD1. Unmatched junction bases numbered 9, after V lost 6 bases and J lost 7 bases. The CDR3 is made up of 15 amino acids. CDR3 sequence: CASSPTGGRYNEQFF. The CDR3 region has the DNA TGTGCCAGCAGCCCGACAGGGGGCCGATATAATGAGCAGTTCTTC.

This clonotype was seen more than once but under ten times. The rearrangement joins TRBV11-3 to TRBJ2-6, with no clear D. CDR3 length: 16 amino acids. Trimming shortened V by 1 base and J by 4 bases, and 11 bases separated the two germline ends. Germline CDR1 SGHNT, CDR2 YENEEA. CDR3 bases: TGTGCCAGCAGCTTAGTCATATCTCCCGGGGCCAACGTCCTGACTTTC. Protein: CASSLVISPGANVLTF.

In its sample, this clonotype was seen many times. J is TRBJ2-7 and V is TRBV28; D is ambiguous. The germline V gene has CDR1 MDHEN and CDR2 SYDVKM. Trimming took off 3 bases at V and 3 bases at J, with 18 bases between the two ends. CDR3 length equals 16 residues. The CDR3 sequence is CASSFRTSAVGYEQYF. For the CDR3, the DNA is TGTGCCAGCAGTTTCCGCACATCCGCGGTGGGCTACGAGCAGTACTTC.

This clonotype was seen many times. The chain recombines TRBV3-1 with TRBJ2-1; TRBD2 is a possible D gene (5 bases). Germline V CDR1 and CDR2: LGHDT, YNNKEL (reference sequence). The CDR3 covers 14 residues. V shed 2 bases and J shed 6 bases, with 11 bases lying between them. CDR3 nucleotides: TGTGCCAGCAGCCAATCCCTAGCCCGCAATGAGCAGTTCTTC. It yields the protein CASSQSLARNEQFF.

Points on this clonotype: This may be a read error: a much more frequent sequence differs by one nucleotide. The chain recombines TRBV3-1 with TRBJ1-4, with a tentative D call TRBD1 (5 bases). Looked up from germline, CDR1 is LGHDT and CDR2 is YNNKEL (reference sequence). The length of the CDR3 is 13 residues. The CDR3 DNA reads as TGTACCAGCACAATCGGGGGGAAGGAAAAACTGTTTTTT. It codes for CTSTIGGKEKLFF.

In this sample, this clonotype turned up many times. The chain uses TRBV27 and TRBJ1-5, with no clear D. CDR1 and CDR2 from the germline V gene are MNHEY and SMNVEV (reference sequence). This CDR3 spans 14 amino acids. Trimming left V 3 bases short and J 0 bases short, with 6 bases between. In DNA form, the CDR3 reads TGTGCCAGCAGTTTCGGCGGTAGCAATCAGCCCCAGCATTTT. It encodes CASSFGGSNQPQHF.

This clonotype came up a few times. The chain links TRBV11-2 to TRBJ2-2, with TRBD2 as a possible D gene (6 bases). The CDR3 extends over 16 amino acids. Germline assignment: CDR1 SGHAT and CDR2 FQNNGV. The V gene lost 4 bases and the J gene lost 0 bases, with 12 bases spanning the gap. The CDR3 bases are TGTGCCAGCAGCTCCCTGGGGGGACCGAACACCGGGGAGCTGTTTTTT. Translation gives CASSSLGGPNTGELFF.

In its sample, this clonotype was seen many times. J is TRBJ2-5 and V is TRBV10-3, with 8 bases that match TRBD2. Germline V CDR1 and CDR2: ENHRY, SYGVKD. J gave up 2 bases and V 8 bases, and 10 bases lay outside the gene matches. The CDR3 spans 15 residues. The CDR3 nucleotides read TGTGCCATCTCTGGAGCGGGAGTGGGTCAAGAGACCCAGTACTTC. Translation gives CAISGAGVGQETQYF.

The chain employs TRBV28 and TRBJ2-7; unclear D gene. Between the trimmed V and J ends, which lost 3 bases and 4 bases, there was a span of 10 bases. Germline CDR1 and CDR2: MDHEN and SYDVKM. The CDR3 consists of 13 residues. The CDR3 bases are TGTGCCAGCAGTTTCCCTTTCCTTTACGAGCAGTACTTC. It codes for CASSFPFLYEQYF.

There are many counts of this clonotype. V is TRBV3-1 and J is TRBJ1-1, with no clear D. Trimming removed 0 bases from V and 0 bases from J, with 11 bases in between. Germline CDR1 LGHDT, CDR2 YNNKEL (reference sequence). The CDR3 is 16 amino acids. The CDR3 region has the DNA TGTGCCAGCAGCCAAGATAGGGCAGGTATGAACACTGAAGCTTTCTTT. Protein: CASSQDRAGMNTEAFF.

This clonotype has only a few counts. V usage is TRBV20-1 and J usage is TRBJ1-1; tentative D call: TRBD1 (5 bases). In germline, CDR1 is DFQATT, CDR2 SNEGSKA (reference sequence). V gave up 6 bases and J gave up 0 bases, with 11 bases separating them. This CDR3 contains 13 residues. The CDR3 loop is CSAGGTLNTEAFF. The CDR3 bases are TGCAGTGCGGGAGGGACTCTGAACACTGAAGCTTTCTTT.

This clonotype was detected a few times. The chain joins TRBV5-1 to TRBJ1-6; D possibly corresponds to TRBD1 (6 bases). The germline V gene has CDR1 SGHRS and CDR2 YFSETQ. The CDR3 has 15 residues. V dropped 0 bases and J dropped 8 bases, with 12 bases sitting between them. The CDR3 coding sequence is TGCGCCAGCAGCTTGGGACAGGTCTTTGATTCACCCCTCCACTTT. Amino acids: CASSLGQVFDSPLHF. The full variable domain, in which reference TRBV5-1 and TRBJ1-6 provide the parts outside the CDR3, is KAGVTQTPRYLIKTRGQQVTLSCSPISGHRSVSWYQQTPGQGLQFLFEYFSETQRNKGNFPGRFSGRQFSNSRSEMNVSTLELGDSALYLCASSLGQVFDSPLHFGNGTRLTVT.